These T cell receptor beta chains were read from a single sample in a study of T cell responses to AZD1222 COVID-19 vaccine. Sequencing was performed with immunoSEQ multiplex PCR; in TCRdb, only in-frame clones are kept and a portion is missing. This table has about 150,000 clones, roughly 93% appearing once. The sample consisted of peripheral blood, taken 28 days after the second AZD1222 dose. The receptors come from an adult who received the AZD1222 COVID-19 vaccine. Each CDR3 is given with its conserved first and last residue. Fields, in order: D gene, V gene, clone size, J gene, CDR3 DNA, CDR3 protein. A D gene is named only where the DNA matches it firmly. Expanded clones are given a class, and other clones once, few, many or no size at all.

TRBD2	TRBV7-9	NA	TRBJ2-6	TGTGCCAGCAGCTTAGGCGGCGGGGGGAGGCCTGGGGCCAACGTCCTGACTTTC	CASSLGGGGRPGANVLTF
NA	TRBV18	NA	TRBJ1-6	TGTGCCAGCTCACCGTTAGGGCAGGATTCACCCCTCCACTTT	CASSPLGQDSPLHF
TRBD1	TRBV6-5	few	TRBJ2-7	TGTGCCAGCAGTCTCGAGACAGGGCCCTACGAGCAGTACTTC	CASSLETGPYEQYF
TRBD2	TRBV5-1	once	TRBJ2-1	TGCGCCAGCAGCTTGAAGCTAGCGGGAAGGAATGAGCAGTTCTTC	CASSLKLAGRNEQFF
NA	TRBV10-2	NA	TRBJ1-5	TGCGCCAGCAGGCAGGCCGGCAATCAGCCCCAGCATTTT	CASRQAGNQPQHF
TRBD2	TRBV5-4	NA	TRBJ2-1	TGTGCCAGCAGCTCCCATGGCGGGCTAGCGGGAGGGCCCGGCGGGCAGTTCTTC	CASSSHGGLAGGPGGQFF
TRBD1	TRBV18	NA	TRBJ2-1	TGTGCCAGCTCACCACTCCAGGGGGATGAGCAGTTCTTC	CASSPLQGDEQFF
TRBD1	TRBV18	NA	TRBJ1-6	TGTGCCAGCTCACCAGAGGCAGGGGGTTCACCCCTCCACTTT	CASSPEAGGSPLHF
NA	TRBV7-2	once	TRBJ1-6	TGTGCCAGCAGCTTCAAGACACTCTCAAGCTCCTATAATTCACCCCTCCACTTT	CASSFKTLSSSYNSPLHF
NA	TRBV11-2	few	TRBJ2-7	TGTGCCAGCAGCCGCGGGGCTAACTACGAGCAGTACTTC	CASSRGANYEQYF
TRBD2	TRBV5-1	NA	TRBJ2-3	TGCGCCAGCAGCCTTGCGGCTAGCGGGGCAGATACGCAGTATTTT	CASSLAASGADTQYF
NA	TRBV6-4	NA	TRBJ2-2	TGTGCCAGCAGTGTCCAGGGGACCGGGGAGCTGTTTTTT	CASSVQGTGELFF
NA	TRBV2	NA	TRBJ1-2	TGTGCCAGCAGTCGACAGCGAGGGCCCTATGGCTACACCTTC	CASSRQRGPYGYTF
TRBD1	TRBV6-5	once	TRBJ1-1	TGTGCCAGTAGCTGGGGACAGGGGGTCGGGACTGAAGCTTTCTTT	CASSWGQGVGTEAFF
TRBD1	TRBV5-1	NA	TRBJ1-2	TGCGCCAGCAGAGAGACAGGGGGCGCGGGCTATGGCTACACCTTC	CASRETGGAGYGYTF